This T cell receptor (beta chain) stems from a study of T cells after yellow fever vaccination. The length of the CDR3 is 14 residues. Germline assignment: CDR1 LGHNT and CDR2 FRNRAP. V was shortened by 5 bases and J by 7 bases, with 17 bases between the two germline ends. TCRdb re-derived calls from the 5' RACE reads in MiXCR, one entry per CDR3 protein. Of some 260,000 distinct CDR3 sequences in the sample, roughly 4.8% were seen once. This clonotype showed up many times. Its specificity is not known. Study results and caveats: CD4 and CD8 compartments shared a small share of clonotypes, likely from convergent recombination. The bulk population could contribute abundant contaminating clonotypes to FACS-sorted repertoires. Post-booster samples contained most primary-vaccination clones (approximately 95% CD4, about 90% CD8).

The sequence was obtained from a man in his late teens or twenties who received the YFV17D yellow fever vaccine. The starting material was CD4+ T cells sorted from PBMCs, obtained on the day of the yellow fever booster vaccination. The chain links TRBV12-5 to TRBJ1-1; D gene ambiguous. CDR3 in DNA: TGTGCTAGTGGTCCACGTAAAAGGGATGTTGAAGCTTTCTTT. Amino acids: CASGPRKRDVEAFF.